This T cell receptor beta chain was captured by sequencing in a study of blood T cell repertoires in COVID-19. The repertoire was sequenced with immunoSEQ multiplex PCR; TCRdb's copy has only in-frame clones and lacks some. Of some 120,000 clones detected, 60% to 80% appear once; the ten largest clones hold 6%. In germline, CDR1 is LGHDT, CDR2 YNNKEL (reference sequence). Trimming at V came to 3 bases and at J to 2 bases, leaving 7 bases not matched to a gene. The CDR3 runs 15 residues. This clonotype originated in a man older than 75 with COVID-19, enrolled during active disease. Sequenced input: peripheral blood. The chain links TRBV3-1 (or the pseudogene TRBV3-2) to TRBJ2-7, with 7 nucleotides matching TRBD1. CDR3 loop: CASSQGRTGPYEQYF. The CDR3 nucleotides read TGTGCCAGCAGCCAGGGCCGGACAGGTCCCTACGAGCAGTACTTC.